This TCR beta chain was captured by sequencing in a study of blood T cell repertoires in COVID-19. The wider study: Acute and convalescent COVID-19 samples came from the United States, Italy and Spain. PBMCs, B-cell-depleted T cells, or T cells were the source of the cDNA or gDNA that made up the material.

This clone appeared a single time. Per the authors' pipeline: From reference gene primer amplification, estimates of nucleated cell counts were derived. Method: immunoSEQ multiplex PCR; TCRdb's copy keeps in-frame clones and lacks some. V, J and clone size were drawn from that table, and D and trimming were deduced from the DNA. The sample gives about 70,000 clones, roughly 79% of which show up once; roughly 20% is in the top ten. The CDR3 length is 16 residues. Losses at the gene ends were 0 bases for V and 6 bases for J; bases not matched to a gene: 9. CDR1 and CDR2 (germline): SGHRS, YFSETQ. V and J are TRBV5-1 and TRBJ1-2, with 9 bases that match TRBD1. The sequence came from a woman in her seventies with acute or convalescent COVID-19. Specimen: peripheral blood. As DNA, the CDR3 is TGCGCCAGCAGCTTGGCCGGGACAGGGTCGGGGGATGGCTACACCTTC. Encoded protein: CASSLAGTGSGDGYTF. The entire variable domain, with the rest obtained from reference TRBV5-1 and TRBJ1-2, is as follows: KAGVTQTPRYLIKTRGQQVTLSCSPISGHRSVSWYQQTPGQGLQFLFEYFSETQRNKGNFPGRFSGRQFSNSRSEMNVSTLELGDSALYLCASSLAGTGSGDGYTFGSGTRLTVV.